A single sample gave rise to the 22 T cell receptor beta chains below, sequenced in a study of early T cells in non-severe SARS-CoV-2 infection. TCRdb re-derived calls from the 5' RACE reads in MiXCR, one entry per CDR3 protein. This table holds over 75,000 distinct CDR3 sequences, less than 15% found once. The sample taken for sequencing was whole blood. These receptors were collected from an adult who was a healthcare worker with PCR-confirmed SARS-CoV-2 infection or an uninfected control (not recorded which).

There are a few counts of this clonotype. This chain connects TRBV12-3 or TRBV12-4 to TRBJ1-2; D perhaps matches TRBD1 (5 bases). V lost 3 bases, J lost 6 bases, and 8 bases lay in between. The CDR3 has 12 amino acids. The chain's CDR3 is CASSFGADGYTF. The CDR3 DNA sequence: TGTGCCAGCAGTTTCGGGGCAGATGGCTACACCTTC.

Only a few counts were recorded for this clonotype. V usage is TRBV3-1 and J usage is TRBJ2-2; possibly TRBD1 or TRBD2 for D (7 bases each). The CDR3 contains 16 residues. Germline V gene sequence: CDR1 LGHDT, CDR2 YNNKEL (reference sequence). V dropped 3 bases and J dropped 2 bases, with 13 bases sitting between them. Here the CDR3 reads CASSQSGTANTGELFF. The CDR3 DNA sequence: TGTGCCAGCAGCCAGAGCGGGACAGCTAACACCGGGGAGCTGTTTTTT.

In this sample, this clonotype turned up many times. The chain is built from TRBV20-1 and TRBJ2-7, with TRBD1 matching 7 bases. Trimming at V came to 7 bases and at J to 1 base, leaving 4 bases not matched to a gene. The CDR3 is made up of 12 amino acids. Germline values: CDR1 DFQATT, CDR2 SNEGSKA (reference sequence). The CDR3, as DNA: TGCAGTGGTCAGGGACAGTCCTACGAGCAGTACTTC. Translated, it gives CSGQGQSYEQYF.

A few counts support this clonotype. V gene TRBV4-1 combines with J gene TRBJ1-4, with TRBD1 identical over 8 bases. CDR3 size: 20 residues. Germline values: CDR1 MGHRA, CDR2 YSYEKL. V lost 0 bases, J lost 0 bases, and 12 bases stayed unmatched. CDR3 DNA sequence: TGCGCCAGCAGCCAAGAGCCTAGGACAGGGAGGTCGGCAACTAATGAAAAACTGTTTTTT. Translating it yields CASSQEPRTGRSATNEKLFF.

Details on this clonotype: Relative to the germline gene, one junction end is altered; a read error may explain this. In nucleotides, the CDR3 is TGCGCCAGCAGCTTGGGACCTTCCTACGAGCAGTACTTC. This sequence encodes CASSLGPSYEQYF. V and J are TRBV7-2 and TRBJ2-7, with D perhaps being TRBD1 or TRBD2 (5 bases each). The CDR3 is 13 amino acids. CDR1 and CDR2 from the germline V gene are SGHTA and FQGNSA. Complete variable domain (other parts from reference TRBV7-2 and TRBJ2-7): GAGVSQSPSNKVTEKGKDVELRCDPISGHTALYWYRQSLGQGLEFLIYFQGNSAPDKSGLPSDRFSAERTGGSVSTLTIQRTQQEDSAVYLCASSLGPSYEQYFGPGTRLTVT.

The rearrangement links TRBV25-1 to TRBJ1-5, with unresolved D. CDR1 and CDR2 (germline): MGHDK, SYGVNS. This CDR3 contains 14 residues. CDR3 sequence: CACEGPGANQPQHF. The CDR3 bases are TGTGCTTGCGAGGGCCCCGGTGCGAATCAGCCCCAGCATTTT.

In its sample, this clonotype was seen many times. The chain uses TRBV27 and TRBJ1-2; TRBD1 agrees at 9 bases. Germline V lookup: CDR1 MNHEY, CDR2 SMNVEV (reference sequence). J lost 3 bases, V lost 4 bases, and 9 bases had no gene match. The CDR3 contains 16 residues. The CDR3 DNA reads TGTGCCAGCAGTTCTCAATTCCGGGACAGGGACTATGGCTACACCTTC. Translation gives CASSSQFRDRDYGYTF.

This clonotype was recorded at least ten times. The CDR3 here is CASGPLGLGTEAFF. Written as DNA, the CDR3 is TGTGCCAGCGGGCCCCTAGGGCTGGGCACTGAAGCTTTCTTT. This rearrangement joins TRBV7-6 to TRBJ1-1; D is uncertain. The germline V and J ends were trimmed by 8 bases and 4 bases, with 17 bases remaining between them. The germline V gene has CDR1 SGHVS and CDR2 FNYEAQ. There are 14 residues in the CDR3.

The chain recombines TRBV9 with TRBJ2-7; 9 positions agree with TRBD1. The V segment lost 9 bases and the J segment 1 base; nucleotides outside the gene matches: 11. Looked up from germline, CDR1 is SGDLS and CDR2 is YYNGEE. CDR3 size: 15 residues. Here the CDR3 DNA reads TGTGCCACCCGTCCCCAAGACAGGGGGTCCTACGAGCAGTACTTC. It specifies CATRPQDRGSYEQYF. The entire variable domain, with the rest obtained from reference TRBV9 and TRBJ2-7, is as follows: DSGVTQTPKHLITATGQRVTLRCSPRSGDLSVYWYQQSLDQGLQFLIQYYNGEERAKGNILERFSAQQFPDLHSELNLSSLELGDSALYFCATRPQDRGSYEQYFGPGTRLTVT.

At least ten counts were recorded for this clonotype. The rearrangement uses TRBV7-8 and TRBJ2-1; TRBD1 might be the D (6 bases). Germline CDR1 reads SGHVS; CDR2 reads FQNEAQ. The CDR3 contains 15 residues. V was trimmed by 1 base and J by 6 bases, leaving 13 bases between them. CDR3 nucleotides: TGTGCCAGCAGCTTAGGGGGGCAGGGTACCAATGAGCAGTTCTTC. It translates to CASSLGGQGTNEQFF.

This rearrangement joins TRBV7-2 to TRBJ2-2; no reliable D call. The V end was cut by 2 bases, the J end by 4 bases, with 8 bases between. The CDR3 runs to 14 residues. Germline assignment: CDR1 SGHTA and CDR2 FQGNSA. The DNA for the CDR3 is TGTGCCAGCAGCTTATTCCCGGTCACCGGGGAGCTGTTTTTT. This encodes CASSLFPVTGELFF.

This chain joins TRBV5-6 and TRBJ2-1; TRBD1 aligns across 10 bases. Looked up from germline, CDR1 is SGHDT and CDR2 is YYEEEE. This CDR3 is built from 17 residues. The J segment lost 6 bases and the V segment lost 0 bases, leaving 9 bases of the junction unmatched. The CDR3 nucleotides are TGTGCCAGCAGCTTGGACTGGGGCCGGACAGGGGGCAATGAGCAGTTCTTC. This sequence encodes CASSLDWGRTGGNEQFF.

The V gene is TRBV20-1, the J gene TRBJ1-6; weak D call: TRBD1 (5 bases). Germline CDR1 reads DFQATT; CDR2 reads SNEGSKA (reference sequence). The germline V and J ends were trimmed by 1 base and 11 bases, with 9 bases remaining between them. There are 12 residues in the CDR3. CDR3 region: CSARVQGPPLHF. In nucleotides, the CDR3 is TGCAGTGCTAGAGTCCAGGGCCCACCCCTCCACTTT.

This chain uses TRBV19 with TRBJ2-6; no clear D. The germline V and J ends were trimmed by 4 bases and 0 bases, with 10 bases remaining between them. CDR1 is LNHDA and CDR2 is SQIVND in the germline V gene (reference sequence). The CDR3 totals 16 residues. The chain's CDR3 is CASSRGSSSGANVLTF. CDR3 sequence (DNA): TGTGCCAGTAGTAGAGGCTCGAGCTCTGGGGCCAACGTCCTGACTTTC.

Comment on this clonotype: An end of the junction differs from the germline gene, which may be a read error. The rearrangement uses TRBV18 and TRBJ1-1; the match to TRBD1 covers 8 bases. This CDR3 comprises 15 residues. The germline V gene has CDR1 KGHSH and CDR2 LQKENI. CDR3 region: CSSSLQWTGNTEVFF. Written as DNA, the CDR3 is TGTTCCAGCTCCCTTCAGTGGACAGGGAACACTGAAGTTTTCTTT.

As DNA, the CDR3 is TGTGCCAGCAGTGTGGAGACAGGGGCGGCAGATACGCAGTATTTT. Protein: CASSVETGAADTQYF. The J gene is TRBJ2-3, the V gene TRBV2, with 8 bases matching TRBD1. V lost 4 bases to trimming and J lost 4 bases; unmatched junction nucleotides: 7. The CDR3 is 15 residues long. Germline loops: CDR1 SNHLY, CDR2 FYNNEI.

In its sample, this clonotype was seen a few times. This chain connects TRBV18 to TRBJ2-5, with TRBD2 matching 10 bases. This CDR3 region has 17 residues. The ends lost 2 bases at V and 1 base at J; junction bases unmatched: 7. Germline CDR1 and CDR2: KGHSH and LQKENI. CDR3 nucleotides: TGTGCCAGCTCACCAGTCAGGACTAGCGGAGCCCAAGAGACCCAGTACTTC. Protein sequence: CASSPVRTSGAQETQYF.

The chain joins TRBV6-5 to TRBJ1-3; 7 bases are shared with TRBD1. The CDR3 covers 14 residues. V shed 5 bases, J shed 3 bases, and the junction held 4 bases outside the gene matches. Germline loops: CDR1 MNHEY, CDR2 SVGAGI. The CDR3 bases are TGTGCCAGCAGTCCCCGGACAGGTGGAAACACCATATATTTT. This sequence encodes CASSPRTGGNTIYF.

In this sample, this clonotype turned up many times. V gene TRBV15 combines with J gene TRBJ2-7; TRBD1 or TRBD2 may be the D gene (5 bases each). The CDR3 has 11 amino acids. Germline V gene sequence: CDR1 LNHNV, CDR2 YYDKDF (reference sequence). V was pared by 5 bases and J by 6 bases, with 8 bases between. In DNA form, the CDR3 reads TGTGCCACCAGCGGGGGTGGCGAGCAGTACTTC. Residues: CATSGGGEQYF.

V gene TRBV28 combines with J gene TRBJ1-1; the D is unclear. The V end was cut by 6 bases, the J end by 3 bases, with 20 bases between. Per germline, CDR1 MDHEN and CDR2 SYDVKM. The CDR3 length is 16 residues. CDR3 amino acids: CASSPPGITVDTEAFF. The CDR3 DNA sequence: TGTGCCAGCAGCCCCCCCGGGATCACCGTGGACACTGAAGCTTTCTTT.

The chain has TRBV10-1 and TRBJ1-1, with D possibly TRBD1 on 5 matching bases. CDR1 is WNHNN, CDR2 SYGVQD, per germline (reference sequence). V was shortened by 6 bases and J by 8 bases, with 19 bases between the two germline ends. The CDR3 loop spans 14 amino acids. This chain's CDR3 is CASSAYGGIREAFF. In DNA, the CDR3 is TGCGCCAGCAGCGCCTACGGGGGGATCAGGGAAGCTTTCTTT.

The chain recombines TRBV7-9 with TRBJ1-2; 9 bases agree with TRBD1. CDR3 size: 14 residues. Germline V gene sequence: CDR1 SEHNR, CDR2 FQNEAQ (reference sequence). J lost 4 bases, V lost 4 bases, and 4 bases had no gene match. The CDR3 loop is CASSYSTGGYGYTF. CDR3 in DNA: TGTGCCAGCAGCTACTCGACAGGGGGCTATGGCTACACCTTC.